This T cell receptor (beta chain) comes out of a study of OX40 agonist ivuxolimab in advanced cancers. This clone was seen just once. At one boundary the junction diverges from the germline segment, which might be a read error. The length of the CDR3 is 15 residues. CDR1 and CDR2 (germline): LGHNA, YNFKEQ. Assay: immunoSEQ multiplex PCR; the TCRdb copy retains only in-frame clones and omits some. Here the sample spans 65,000 to 80,000 clones, 80% being singletons. The chain is built from TRBV4-2 and TRBJ2-5; 10 bases agree with TRBD2. The TCR sequence derives from an adult with an advanced solid tumor such as melanoma, head and neck, liver or kidney cancer. The specimen comprised CD4+ or CD8+ T cells sorted from blood, sampled in a trial of the OX40 agonist ivuxolimab. CDR3 bases: TGTGCCAGCAGCCAAGACGTAGCGGGGGGCCGCGTTCAACACTTC. Its translation is CASSQDVAGGRVQHF.